The clone carrying this T cell receptor beta chain has ten or more counts. CDR1 is MNHNS and CDR2 is SASEGT in the germline V gene. This CDR3 comprises 14 residues. V was cut by 3 bases and J by 4 bases, with 12 bases left in between. TCRdb reanalysed the reads using MiXCR and keeps one entry per CDR3 protein. Here the sample spans roughly 250,000 distinct CDR3 sequences, under 35% being singletons. The data stem from a study of kidney transplant recipient with SARS-CoV-2 infection. Sequenced here: a blood sample, sampled at baseline and on roughly day 110 from a kidney transplant recipient. The chain combines TRBV6-1 with TRBJ1-2; tentative D call: TRBD1 (5 bases). The clonotype originates from a male patient between 25 and 39 years old who had COVID-19 and was a kidney transplant recipient. T cells may partly derive from the graft donor. CDR3 in DNA: TGTGCCAGCAGTGACCTGGGGCCCACCTATGGCTACACCTTC. Its translation: CASSDLGPTYGYTF.